The present TCR beta chain was sequenced within a study of cytomegalovirus exposure and HLA in healthy donors (dated by TCRdb to about 2017). Regarding the research as a whole: In an earlier analysis of 450 to 750 of the donors, about 270 Gb of sequence data and approximately 120 million unique TCR beta sequences from 180 million or so T cells were reported. An early release that covered about 600 HLA-typed donors contained approximately 300 gigabases of sequencing data and tens of millions of unique TCR sequences. Of the approximately 400 genotyped donors, roughly 85% fell in the genetic ancestry cluster associated with self-reported Caucasian donors. The study was designed to test whether signatures of past pathogen exposure could be identified by cataloging public T cell receptors. Using immunosequencing, the study profiled T cell repertoires from around 670 subjects and related those repertoires to cytomegalovirus serostatus. Along with the roughly 700-subject first cohort, a separate validation cohort of over a hundred different subjects was used. To predict cytomegalovirus infection status, the study combined high-throughput TCR immunosequencing, statistical association of individual TCRs with disease status, and machine learning. A later analysis re-examined previously published TCR beta repertoires from more than 650 donors and added high-resolution HLA genotyping to investigate patterns of TCR occurrence. The later analysis used no new phenotypic data to find candidate immune exposures, relying instead on TCR beta sequences and their occurrence across donors. An earlier analysis of roughly 600 of the donors used high-throughput TCR beta sequencing to judge whether each TCR beta V gene segment behaved as functional or pseudogenic. Donor age, sex, ethnicity and CMV serostatus were compiled together with the repertoire data. Genome-wide SNP genotypes for about 65% of the roughly 670 donors were used in a later genetic analysis, which treated that subset as a discovery cohort. Every repertoire in the discovery cohort had been generated on one and the same sequencing platform. Class I and class II HLA loci were covered by the typing at four-digit resolution. The number of donors typed differed by locus, with roughly 620-640 for A, B, C, DRB1 and DQB1, around 520 for DQA1, over 600 for DPA1, and 472 for DPB1. Roughly 5 DR-DQ haplotypes were handled as single units for association and clustering because linkage in the cohort was strong. On average, around 240,000 unique TCR beta nucleotide sequences were sequenced per donor among 350 to 400 genotyped donors of the cohort, with approximately 18% of those sequences being non-productive. The research as a whole found: Assigning TCR associations to individual alleles was difficult when HLA alleles, especially DR and DQ, strongly co-occurred. At a false discovery rate of 0.05, a later analysis linked around 17,000 TCR beta sequences to specific HLA alleles. Correlated functional status among segregating V segments might be attributable to linkage disequilibrium, but an unknown experimental factor could not be ruled out. In a later analysis, TCR association rates were found to vary across HLA loci, with the most associated TCRs seen for DRB1 alleles and the fewest for HLA-C alleles. A later analysis found that most CMV-associated TCR beta chains appeared HLA-restricted, with HLA associations seemingly driven largely by CMV exposure. A cluster of highly shared sequence variants was judged likely to be a technical artifact of the sequencing pipeline. According to the authors, the approach could potentially be generalized to other disease states and immunological phenotypes. The only immune exposure information available for the cohort was CMV serostatus. V-gene and J-gene trimming of TCR beta chains was associated with a missense DCLRE1C variant in a later genetic analysis, and the association was replicated in an independent cohort. Because some donors lacked HLA typing at each locus, the association tests relied only on the typed subset. The 87-base-pair reads could not distinguish some IMGT-functional V segments, including TRBV6-2 and TRBV6-3, so those segments were excluded. In vitro tests confirmed that three of the cytomegalovirus-associated TCR beta chains recognize cytomegalovirus antigens. Most TCR sequences were observed very rarely across donors, whereas some public TCRs were present in many individuals. In an earlier analysis of some 640 of the donors, most TCR beta V segments were observed in productive rearrangements about 90% or about 30% of the time, broadly matching IMGT annotations. In the study, around 150 TCR beta chains were listed as associated with cytomegalovirus. In a later analysis, several top co-occurrence clusters were reported to appear linked to parvovirus B19, influenza, CMV and Epstein-Barr virus. The classifier was reported to diagnose cytomegalovirus status with high specificity and sensitivity in both the original and validation cohorts. A later genetic analysis reported fewer N-insertions in productive TCRs among donors in an Asian-associated ancestry cluster than the 666-donor mean. This cohort had only TCR beta chains sequenced, and the lack of alpha or paired-chain data limited which features could be detected. Over 15 rarely observed V segments, including chromosome 9 orphons, were excluded from the earlier analysis of approximately 500 of the donors because counts were too low. A further reported finding was that TCR beta sequences accurately predicted the HLA-A and HLA-B alleles for most subjects in the first cohort. Sequencing depth was assumed to be roughly uniform across donors in the presence/absence analyses, though that assumption may not hold. Compared with equally common non-associated chains, HLA-associated TCR beta chains in a later analysis were more clonally expanded and had lower generation probabilities.

The cohort comprised around 700 healthy bone marrow donors. At the time of sampling, all cohort members were nominally healthy, though unrecorded immune exposures were likely present. The donor was CMV seronegative and was included in the group of a few hundred seronegative cohort members. Every donor gave a peripheral blood sample, and the peripheral blood mononuclear cells from that sample were used for TCR beta sequencing. Genomic DNA extraction from the blood cell samples was performed with the Qiagen DNeasy Blood Extraction Kit. Comment on this clone: It lacks a known antigen. Within one base of it there is no much larger clone, and no base qualities were kept.

From the germline V gene, CDR1 is SNHLY and CDR2 is FYNNEI. At the junction V is shortened by 7 bases and J by 3 bases, with 18 bases in between. Taken from cysteine to phenylalanine, the CDR3 has 15 residues. Of all the DNA, just the CDR3 is kept, 45 bases in frame from base 1. Library preparation used the immunoSEQ multiplex PCR assay. For the multiplex PCR, a mixture combining 60 forward primers for TCR Vbeta segments and 13 reverse primers for TCR Jbeta segments was used. The CDR3 region of rearranged TCR beta genes was amplified from genomic DNA by a multiplex PCR assay. The Illumina HiSeq System was used to sequence the amplified TCR beta libraries as 87-base-pair reads. Per the authors' processing: In a later analysis, approximately 74 million unique TCR beta chains were counted across the roughly 670 repertoires, and approximately 11 million of these chains were shared by at least two donors. Raw reads were error-corrected and collapsed into unique sequences by a nearest-neighbor algorithm in which closely related sequences were merged to remove PCR and sequencing errors. CDR3 sequences were aligned to IMGT reference sequences to assign V, D and J gene segments. For a sequence to be retained, a match of at least six nucleotides to both a V gene segment and a J gene segment was required. Rearrangements were called productive when the CDR3 lacked stop codons and stayed in frame with V and J; all others were non-productive. CDR3 was defined according to IMGT convention as the region running from the second conserved V-encoded cysteine to the conserved J-encoded phenylalanine. The earlier analysis of 550 to 650 of the donors excluded any sequence lacking an unambiguous match to a single V gene segment. An earlier analysis of roughly 590 of the donors called V segments functional above 56.7% productive rearrangements and segregating when the between-donor standard deviation exceeded 5%. A statistical classification framework was built to diagnose cytomegalovirus status from the catalog of TCR beta chain sequences. In a later analysis, TCR nucleotide sequences were compared against IMGT/GENE-DB human TR gene sequences so that V and J genes could be assigned. In a later analysis, CDR3 sequences and most-parsimonious VDJ recombination scenarios were assigned using the TCRdist pipeline. A later analysis defined each TCR beta chain by its CDR3 amino acid sequence plus V-gene family, and excluded reads lacking a unique V-gene family. As a way to deal with suspected cross-contamination and a sequencing artifact, a later analysis dropped nearly 600 nucleotide sequences that were highly shared and had low generation probability. For each public chain, a later analysis derived a clonal expansion index from normalized ranks of inferred template counts within each repertoire. A later analysis computed generation probabilities with a VDJ recombination model fitted to out-of-frame rearrangements, and checked the results against IGoR. In a later analysis, TCR-TCR, TCR-HLA and TCR-CMV co-occurrence was scored with hypergeometric tests, and a repertoire-size bias correction was applied to TCR pairs. False discovery rates were estimated in a later analysis by permuting HLA or CMV assignments 20 times. In a later analysis, co-occurring TCRs were grouped with DBSCAN, and TCRdist sequence similarity was added when clustering was performed within HLA-allele-positive subsets. For co-occurrence clustering, repertoires with fewer than 30,000 or more than 120,000 public chains were excluded, along with about five repertoires with anomalous nucleotide sharing. Here the immuneACCESS table is served through TCRdb, limited to in-frame sequences with V and J called. Missing clones are a known gap in these copies; in checked studies unresolved V genes cover under half, and the rest lacks a known reason. Clone size and V and J calls were adopted from that table, with D and trimming inferred from the DNA. The sample profile shows about 160,000 clones; approximately 80% of them were found once. Of the sample, less than 2% is held by the ten largest clones.

Source material: PBMCs. The sequence links TRBV2 to TRBJ1-1; no D gene can be assigned with confidence. The TCR was taken from a woman aged 18-30 years in good health and CMV-seronegative. The nucleotide sequence reads TGTGCCAGCATAAGACTCCTACATCGGGACACTGAAGCTTTCTTT. The encoded protein is CASIRLLHRDTEAFF. The entire variable domain, with the stretches around the CDR3 drawn from the reference TRBV2 and TRBJ1-1 proteins, is EPEVTQTPSHQVTQMGQEVILRCVPISNHLYFYWYRQILGQKVEFLVSFYNNEISEKSEIFDDQFSVERPDGSNFTLKIRSTKLEDSAMYFCASIRLLHRDTEAFFGQGTRLTVV.